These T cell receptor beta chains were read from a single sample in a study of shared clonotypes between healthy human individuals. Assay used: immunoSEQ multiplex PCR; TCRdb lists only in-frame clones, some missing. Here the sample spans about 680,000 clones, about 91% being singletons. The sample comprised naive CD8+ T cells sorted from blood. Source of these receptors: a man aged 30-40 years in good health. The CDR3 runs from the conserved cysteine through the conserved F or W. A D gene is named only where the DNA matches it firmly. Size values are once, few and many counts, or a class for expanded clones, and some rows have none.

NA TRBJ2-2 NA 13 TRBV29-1 CTYRLVNTGELFF TGCACCTACCGTTTGGTGAACACCGGGGAGCTGTTTTTT
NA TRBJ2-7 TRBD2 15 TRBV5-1 CASSLMAGVYYEQYF TGCGCCAGCAGCTTGATGGCGGGAGTATACTACGAGCAGTACTTC
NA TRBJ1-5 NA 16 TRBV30 CAWGSFLDSNNQPQHF TGTGCCTGGGGATCATTCTTGGACAGCAACAATCAGCCCCAGCATTTT
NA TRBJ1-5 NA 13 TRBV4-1 CASSQEGDQPQHF TGCGCCAGCAGCCAAGAGGGCGATCAGCCCCAGCATTTT
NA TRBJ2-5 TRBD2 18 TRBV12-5 CASGFLPGTSGNQETQYF TGTGCTAGTGGTTTCCTACCCGGGACTAGCGGGAACCAAGAGACCCAGTACTTC
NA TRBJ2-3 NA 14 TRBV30 CAWSVQDPTDTQYF TGTGCCTGGAGTGTCCAGGACCCAACAGATACGCAGTATTTT
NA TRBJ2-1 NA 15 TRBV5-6 CASSNGVRAYNEQFF TGTGCCAGCAGCAACGGGGTACGAGCTTACAATGAGCAGTTCTTC
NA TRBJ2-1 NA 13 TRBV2 CASTDYPIYEQFF TGTGCCAGCACGGACTATCCTATCTATGAGCAGTTCTTC
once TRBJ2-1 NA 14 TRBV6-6 CASSLSGGYNEQFF TGTGCCAGCAGTCTCTCCGGTGGCTACAATGAGCAGTTCTTC
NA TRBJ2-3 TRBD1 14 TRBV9 CASSAGGSADTQYF TGTGCCAGCAGCGCAGGGGGAAGCGCAGATACGCAGTATTTT
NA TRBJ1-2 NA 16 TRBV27 CAIRERSGAGSWGYTF TGTGCCATCCGCGAAAGAAGTGGAGCGGGCTCTTGGGGCTACACCTTC
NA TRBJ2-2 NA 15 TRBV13 CASSSTGGGLGELFF TGTGCCAGCAGCTCGACTGGTGGGGGGCTCGGGGAGCTGTTTTTT
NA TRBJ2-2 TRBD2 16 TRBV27 CASSLAGAGATGELFF TGTGCCAGCAGTTTAGCCGGAGCGGGAGCCACCGGGGAGCTGTTTTTT
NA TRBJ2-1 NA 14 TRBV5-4 CASSSWTGYNEQFF TGTGCCAGCAGCTCGTGGACGGGATACAATGAGCAGTTCTTC
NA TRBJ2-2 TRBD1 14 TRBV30 CAWSQDRAAGELFF TGTGCCTGGAGTCAGGACAGGGCCGCCGGGGAGCTGTTTTTT
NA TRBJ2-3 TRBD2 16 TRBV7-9 CASSFGLAISTDTQYF TGTGCCAGCAGCTTCGGACTAGCGATCAGCACAGATACGCAGTATTTT
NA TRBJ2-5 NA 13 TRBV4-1 CASGGLGRETQYF TGCGCCAGCGGGGGGTTGGGGCGAGAGACCCAGTACTTC
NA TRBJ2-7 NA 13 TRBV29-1 CSVEWQSSYEQYF TGCAGCGTTGAATGGCAGAGCTCCTACGAGCAGTACTTC
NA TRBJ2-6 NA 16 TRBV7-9 CASSSLPGSGANVLTF TGTGCCAGCAGCTCGTTACCAGGCTCTGGGGCCAACGTCCTGACTTTC
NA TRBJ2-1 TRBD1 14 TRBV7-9 CASSFGQGYNEQFF TGTGCCAGCAGCTTTGGACAGGGGTACAATGAGCAGTTCTTC
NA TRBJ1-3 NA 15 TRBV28 CASTLDAGSGNTIYF TGTGCCAGCACCCTGGACGCGGGCTCTGGAAACACCATATATTTT
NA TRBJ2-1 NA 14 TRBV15 CATSDRTPVDEQFF TGTGCCACCAGCGACCGGACCCCCGTAGATGAGCAGTTCTTC
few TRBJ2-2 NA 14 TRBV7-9 CASSSTSDTGELFF TGTGCCAGCAGCTCGACTAGTGACACCGGGGAGCTGTTTTTT
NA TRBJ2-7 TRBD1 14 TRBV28 CASTIGDSFYEQYF TGTGCCAGCACCATAGGGGACAGCTTCTACGAGCAGTACTTC
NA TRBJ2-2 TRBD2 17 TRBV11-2 CASSLDPLAGVTGELFF TGTGCCAGCAGCTTAGATCCGCTAGCGGGAGTCACCGGGGAGCTGTTTTTT
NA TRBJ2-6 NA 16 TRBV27 CASSSLEDLGANVLTF TGTGCCAGCAGTTCCCTCGAGGACCTCGGGGCCAACGTCCTGACTTTC
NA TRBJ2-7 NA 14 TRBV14 CASSQDMGRAEQYF TGTGCCAGCAGCCAAGATATGGGGCGGGCCGAGCAGTACTTC
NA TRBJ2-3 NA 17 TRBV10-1 CASSELRGGRDTDTQYF TGCGCCAGCAGTGAGCTGAGGGGGGGACGAGACACAGATACGCAGTATTTT
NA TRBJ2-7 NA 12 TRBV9 CASSVNEREQYF TGTGCCAGCAGCGTAAACGAGAGGGAGCAGTACTTC
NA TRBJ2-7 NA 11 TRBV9 CASSDLGEQYF TGTGCCAGCAGTGATTTAGGGGAGCAGTACTTC
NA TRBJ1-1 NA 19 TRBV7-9 CASSRTLESRAVTNTEAFF TGTGCCAGCAGCCGTACCTTGGAGTCTAGGGCCGTGACGAACACTGAAGCTTTCTTT
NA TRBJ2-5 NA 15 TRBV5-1 CASSLGGGKGETQYF TGCGCCAGCAGCTTGGGTGGTGGGAAGGGAGAGACCCAGTACTTC
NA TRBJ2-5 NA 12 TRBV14 CASSQEGGTQYF TGTGCCAGCAGCCAAGAGGGCGGGACCCAGTACTTC
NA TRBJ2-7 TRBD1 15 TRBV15 CATSGNPGQTYEQYF TGTGCCACCAGCGGGAATCCGGGACAGACCTACGAGCAGTACTTC
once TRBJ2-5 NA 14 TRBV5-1 CASRVEGGGETQYF TGCGCCAGCCGGGTCGAGGGTGGGGGAGAGACCCAGTACTTC
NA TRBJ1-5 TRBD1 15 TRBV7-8 CASSGGTGQNQPQHF TGTGCCAGCAGCGGAGGGACAGGCCAAAATCAGCCCCAGCATTTT
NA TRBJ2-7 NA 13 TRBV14 CASSRDLRGEQYF TGTGCCAGCAGCCGAGACTTGAGAGGCGAGCAGTACTTC
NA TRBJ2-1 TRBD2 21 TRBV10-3 CAISGAAGREGRIELIDEQFF TGTGCCATCAGTGGGGCTGCCGGGAGGGAGGGCCGAATTGAATTAATTGATGAGCAGTTCTTC
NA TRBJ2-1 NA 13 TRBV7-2 CASSLGARNEQFF TGTGCCAGCAGCTTAGGGGCTCGCAATGAGCAGTTCTTC
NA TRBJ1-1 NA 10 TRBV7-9 CASSITEAFF TGTGCCAGCAGTATCACTGAAGCTTTCTTT
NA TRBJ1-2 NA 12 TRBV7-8 CASSEDKGGYTF TGTGCCAGCAGCGAAGACAAAGGGGGCTACACCTTC
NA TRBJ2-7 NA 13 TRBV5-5 CASSLSVSYEQYF TGTGCCAGCAGCTTGTCGGTTTCCTACGAGCAGTACTTC
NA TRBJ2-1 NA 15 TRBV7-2 CASSLSPSSYNEQFF TGTGCCAGCAGCTTAAGTCCGAGCTCCTACAATGAGCAGTTCTTC
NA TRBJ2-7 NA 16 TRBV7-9 CASSLAIGLAAYEQYF TGTGCCAGCAGCTTAGCTATCGGTCTGGCAGCCTACGAGCAGTACTTC
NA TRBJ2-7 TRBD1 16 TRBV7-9 CASSSRKQGASYEQYF TGTGCCAGCAGCTCGCGAAAGCAGGGGGCCTCGTACGAGCAGTACTTC
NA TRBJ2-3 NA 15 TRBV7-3 CASSLSGTPADTQYF TGTGCCAGCAGCTTATCCGGGACTCCAGCAGATACGCAGTATTTT
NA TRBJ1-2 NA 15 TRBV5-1 CASSFDAEGFYGYTF TGCGCCAGCAGCTTCGACGCGGAGGGCTTCTATGGCTACACCTTC